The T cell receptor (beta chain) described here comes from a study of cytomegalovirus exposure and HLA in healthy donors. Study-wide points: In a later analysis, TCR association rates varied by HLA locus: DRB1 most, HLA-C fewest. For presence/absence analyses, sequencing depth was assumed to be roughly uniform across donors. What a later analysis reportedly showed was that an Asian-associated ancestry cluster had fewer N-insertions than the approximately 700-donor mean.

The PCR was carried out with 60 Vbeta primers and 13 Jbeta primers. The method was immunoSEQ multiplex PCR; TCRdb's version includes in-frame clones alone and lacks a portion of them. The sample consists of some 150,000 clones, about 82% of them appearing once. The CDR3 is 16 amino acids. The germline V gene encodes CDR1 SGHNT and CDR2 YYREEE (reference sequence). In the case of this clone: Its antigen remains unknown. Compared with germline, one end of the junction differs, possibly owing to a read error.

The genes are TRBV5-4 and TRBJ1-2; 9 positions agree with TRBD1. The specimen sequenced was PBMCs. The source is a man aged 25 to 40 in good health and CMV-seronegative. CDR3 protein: CASSPGLQGAVYGYPF. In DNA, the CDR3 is TGTGCCAGCAGCCCGGGACTACAGGGGGCGGTCTATGGCTACCCCTTC.